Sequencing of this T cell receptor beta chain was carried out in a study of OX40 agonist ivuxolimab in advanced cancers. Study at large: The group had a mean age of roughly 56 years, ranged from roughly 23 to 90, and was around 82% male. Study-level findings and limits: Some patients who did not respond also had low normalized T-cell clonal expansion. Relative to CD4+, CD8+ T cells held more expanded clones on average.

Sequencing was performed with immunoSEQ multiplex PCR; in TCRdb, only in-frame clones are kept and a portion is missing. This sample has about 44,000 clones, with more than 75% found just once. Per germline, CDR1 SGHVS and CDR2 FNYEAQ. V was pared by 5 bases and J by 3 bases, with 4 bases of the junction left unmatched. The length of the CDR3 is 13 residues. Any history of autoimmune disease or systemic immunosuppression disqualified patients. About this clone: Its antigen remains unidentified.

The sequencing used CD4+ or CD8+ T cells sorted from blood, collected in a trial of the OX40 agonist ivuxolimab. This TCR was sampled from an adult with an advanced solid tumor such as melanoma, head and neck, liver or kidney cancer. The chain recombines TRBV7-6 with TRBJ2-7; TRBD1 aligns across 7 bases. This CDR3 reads CASSMGQNYEQYF. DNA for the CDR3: TGTGCCAGCAGCATGGGACAGAACTACGAGCAGTACTTC.